This T cell receptor (beta chain) is from a study of T cell responses to AZD1222 COVID-19 vaccine. A word on this clone: The antigen is unknown.

General study results and limits: Donors were chiefly white British, with a greater number of females, and clonal diversity was perhaps underestimated. Per reports, nearly half of all spike-specific TCRs target regions that are unmutated in variants. At 160-218 and 743-854, vaccine-associated CD4 TCRs were dominant, and they spanned spike. It was only after the peak T cell response that any repertoires were sampled.

The protocol was immunoSEQ multiplex PCR, while the TCRdb copy is restricted to in-frame clones and leaves out a portion. The table lists some 140,000 clones, around 90% of them singletons, with about 2% in the top ten. Trimming cost V 1 base and J 1 base, with 19 bases left between them. There are 18 residues in the CDR3. From germline, CDR1 is MGHRA and CDR2 YSYEKL. The TCR comes from an adult in good health. The sequenced sample was peripheral blood, obtained on day 0 of AZD1222 vaccination. This rearrangement joins TRBV4-1 to TRBJ1-1; perhaps TRBD1 as D (6 bases). The CDR3 loop reads CASSQGQGRGLGNTEAFF. DNA for the CDR3: TGCGCCAGCAGCCAAGGCCAGGGGCGCGGATTGGGGAACACTGAAGCTTTCTTT.